This TCR beta chain was retrieved from a study of cytomegalovirus exposure and HLA in healthy donors. Study-wide background: Unique TCRs from HLA-typed donors, 75 million to 100 million of them, were held in an early data release. Assignment to the Caucasian-associated ancestry cluster applied to 75% to 85% of the approximately 420 genotyped donors. Study-level findings and limits: In a later analysis, productive TCRs from donors in an Asian-associated ancestry cluster reportedly carried fewer N-insertions than the cohort mean.

Comments on this clone: Its target is not known.

V was pared by 1 base and J by 4 bases, with 8 bases between. This CDR3 comprises 12 residues. Germline assignment: CDR1 GTSNPN and CDR2 SVGIG (reference sequence). Nominal health characterized the donors when sampled, though unrecorded immune exposures were likely. The study ran its PCR with 60 Vbeta and 13 Jbeta primers. Profiling relied on immunoSEQ multiplex PCR, and the TCRdb table lists in-frame clones only, not all of them. The table records under 200,000 clones, over 75% of them present only once. Sequencing used PBMCs. The V call is TRBV30, the J call TRBJ2-7; D may be TRBD1 (5 bases). The receptor comes from a woman aged 50 to 60 in good health and CMV-seronegative. Written as DNA, the CDR3 is TGTGCCTGGAGTGAAAGGGGTTACGAGCAGTACTTC. Translating it yields CAWSERGYEQYF. The variable domain in full, completed from reference TRBV30 and TRBJ2-7, reads SQTIHQWPATLVQPVGSPLSLECTVEGTSNPNLYWYRQAAGRGLQLLFYSVGIGQISSEVPQNLSASRPQDRQFILSSKKLLLSDSGFYLCAWSERGYEQYFGPGTRLTVT.